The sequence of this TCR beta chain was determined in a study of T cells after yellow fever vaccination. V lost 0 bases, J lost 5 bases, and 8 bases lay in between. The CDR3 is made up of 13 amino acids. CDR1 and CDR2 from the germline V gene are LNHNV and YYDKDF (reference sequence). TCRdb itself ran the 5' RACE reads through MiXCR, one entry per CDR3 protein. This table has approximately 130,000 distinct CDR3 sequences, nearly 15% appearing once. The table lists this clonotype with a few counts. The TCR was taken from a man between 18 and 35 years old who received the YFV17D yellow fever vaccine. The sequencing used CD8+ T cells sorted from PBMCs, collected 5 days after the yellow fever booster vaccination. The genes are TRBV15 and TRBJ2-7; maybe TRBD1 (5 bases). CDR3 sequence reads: CATSRDRGHEQYV. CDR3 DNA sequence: TGTGCCACCAGCAGAGATAGGGGCCACGAGCAGTACGTC.